The rows below give T cell receptor beta chains drawn from one sample of a study of a mutant IDH1 vaccine in newly diagnosed glioma. Profiling relied on immunoSEQ multiplex PCR, and the TCRdb table lists in-frame clones only, not all of them. The sample shows 50,000 to 70,000 clones, 74% of them seen only once. These receptors' targets are unknown. Sequencing was performed on PBMCs, taken from a glioma patient whose treatment included an IDH1 peptide vaccine. All receptors derive from a man aged 50-59 years with glioma. CDR3s include the opening cysteine and the closing phenylalanine or tryptophan. The D gene is left open where the match is weak. The size entry is marked missing in some rows and otherwise reads once, few, many or a size class.

cdr3_nt: TGTGCCAGCAGCTCCTTGTCGGGACAGGGTATCGGCGAGCAGTACTTC
cdr3_aa: CASSSLSGQGIGEQYF
clone_size: NA
j_call: TRBJ2-7
d_call: TRBD1
v_call: TRBV5-5

cdr3_nt: TGCAGCGGTGGACTAGCGGGGGGAAGTGAGCAGTACTTC
cdr3_aa: CSGGLAGGSEQYF
clone_size: once
j_call: TRBJ2-7
d_call: TRBD2
v_call: TRBV29-1

cdr3_nt: TGTGCCAGCTCCCCTGTGGGGGGGAGCACTGAAGCTTTCTTT
cdr3_aa: CASSPVGGSTEAFF
clone_size: NA
j_call: TRBJ1-1
d_call: NA
v_call: TRBV27

cdr3_nt: TGCGCCAGCAGCTTGGCCGACCTAATCACAGATACGCAGTATTTT
cdr3_aa: CASSLADLITDTQYF
clone_size: NA
j_call: TRBJ2-3
d_call: NA
v_call: TRBV5-1

cdr3_nt: TGTGCCAGCAGGGACGGTTGGAACATTCAGTACTTC
cdr3_aa: CASRDGWNIQYF
clone_size: NA
j_call: TRBJ2-4
d_call: NA
v_call: TRBV6-1

cdr3_nt: TGTGCCAGCAGTTACTTCCGGGGCACTGGGGCCAACGTCCTGACTTTC
cdr3_aa: CASSYFRGTGANVLTF
clone_size: once
j_call: TRBJ2-6
d_call: NA
v_call: TRBV6-5

cdr3_nt: TGTGCCCGGACGGTTTCAGGGGTGGGATCACCCCTCCACTTT
cdr3_aa: CARTVSGVGSPLHF
clone_size: NA
j_call: TRBJ1-6
d_call: NA
v_call: TRBV30

cdr3_nt: TGTGCCACCAGCACCACCTTTGGACAGGGGGATGGCTACACCTTC
cdr3_aa: CATSTTFGQGDGYTF
clone_size: NA
j_call: TRBJ1-2
d_call: TRBD1
v_call: TRBV15

cdr3_nt: TGTGCCAGTAGTTCTTCCTTGGTGGTGAAGGAGACCCAGTACTTC
cdr3_aa: CASSSSLVVKETQYF
clone_size: NA
j_call: TRBJ2-5
d_call: NA
v_call: TRBV19

cdr3_nt: TGTGCCAGCAGATTATTGGACAGAGGGACTGAAGCTTTCTTT
cdr3_aa: CASRLLDRGTEAFF
clone_size: NA
j_call: TRBJ1-1
d_call: NA
v_call: TRBV2

cdr3_nt: TGTGCCAGCAGTGAAGGAAACGCTTCACCCCTCCACTTT
cdr3_aa: CASSEGNASPLHF
clone_size: NA
j_call: TRBJ1-6
d_call: NA
v_call: TRBV25-1

cdr3_nt: TGTGCCAGCAGCTTACTACGGATGAACGCTGAAGCTTTCTTT
cdr3_aa: CASSLLRMNAEAFF
clone_size: NA
j_call: TRBJ1-1
d_call: NA
v_call: TRBV11-2

cdr3_nt: TGTGCCAGCAGCACACGTTTGGGACAGGGGAGTAATGAGCAGTTCTTC
cdr3_aa: CASSTRLGQGSNEQFF
clone_size: NA
j_call: TRBJ2-1
d_call: TRBD1
v_call: TRBV14

cdr3_nt: TGTGCCAGCAGTTACTCGAACGAGGATACGCAGTATTTT
cdr3_aa: CASSYSNEDTQYF
clone_size: NA
j_call: TRBJ2-3
d_call: NA
v_call: TRBV6-5

cdr3_nt: TGTGCCAGCAGCCCGGACGTCGAGGCAGATACGCAGTATTTT
cdr3_aa: CASSPDVEADTQYF
clone_size: NA
j_call: TRBJ2-3
d_call: NA
v_call: TRBV7-2

cdr3_nt: TGCGCCAGCAGCTTCGGAGGACAGGCGTCTACTGAAGCTTTCTTT
cdr3_aa: CASSFGGQASTEAFF
clone_size: NA
j_call: TRBJ1-1
d_call: TRBD1
v_call: TRBV5-1

cdr3_nt: TGTGCCAGCAGTTTATCTGGAGGGGGTCAAAACTATGGCTACACCTTC
cdr3_aa: CASSLSGGGQNYGYTF
clone_size: NA
j_call: TRBJ1-2
d_call: NA
v_call: TRBV27

cdr3_nt: TGTGCCAGCAGTGAAAAGAGGGGCTATGGCTACACCTTC
cdr3_aa: CASSEKRGYGYTF
clone_size: few
j_call: TRBJ1-2
d_call: NA
v_call: TRBV6-1

cdr3_nt: TGTGCCAGCAGTGAGGGGAGCAATCAGCCCCAGCATTTT
cdr3_aa: CASSEGSNQPQHF
clone_size: NA
j_call: TRBJ1-5
d_call: NA
v_call: TRBV6-4

cdr3_nt: TGTGCTAGTGGTTTTTTTGCCGGGGCCTTCTACACCGGGGAGCTGTTTTTT
cdr3_aa: CASGFFAGAFYTGELFF
clone_size: NA
j_call: TRBJ2-2
d_call: NA
v_call: TRBV12-5

cdr3_nt: TGTGCCAGCAGCTTAGGGGGCGATTGGGGACCTGGAAACACCATATATTTT
cdr3_aa: CASSLGGDWGPGNTIYF
clone_size: NA
j_call: TRBJ1-3
d_call: NA
v_call: TRBV7-9

cdr3_nt: TGCGCCAGCAGCTTCGAACAAACCGGGGAGCTGTTTTTT
cdr3_aa: CASSFEQTGELFF
clone_size: once
j_call: TRBJ2-2
d_call: NA
v_call: TRBV5-1

cdr3_nt: TGTGCCAGCAGTAATAACAGGGGAGGTCAGCCCCAGCATTTT
cdr3_aa: CASSNNRGGQPQHF
clone_size: NA
j_call: TRBJ1-5
d_call: TRBD1
v_call: TRBV6-4

cdr3_nt: TGTGCCAGCAGCGTAGGAGAGTCGTATGGCTACACCTTC
cdr3_aa: CASSVGESYGYTF
clone_size: NA
j_call: TRBJ1-2
d_call: NA
v_call: TRBV9

cdr3_nt: TGTGCCAGAAGCCCGAGGACAGGGGACAATCAGCCCCAGCATTTT
cdr3_aa: CARSPRTGDNQPQHF
clone_size: NA
j_call: TRBJ1-5
d_call: TRBD1
v_call: TRBV5-3

cdr3_nt: TGTGCCAGCAGTTCGGCCAGTGGATCCCATCAGCCCCAGCATTTT
cdr3_aa: CASSSASGSHQPQHF
clone_size: NA
j_call: TRBJ1-5
d_call: NA
v_call: TRBV28

cdr3_nt: TGTGCCAGCAGTTATAGGACAGGGGGAAATGAAAAACTGTTTTTT
cdr3_aa: CASSYRTGGNEKLFF
clone_size: NA
j_call: TRBJ1-4
d_call: TRBD1
v_call: TRBV6-6

cdr3_nt: TGTGCCATCAGTGAGACGAACGGAGCTAACTATGGCTACACCTTC
cdr3_aa: CAISETNGANYGYTF
clone_size: NA
j_call: TRBJ1-2
d_call: NA
v_call: TRBV10-3

cdr3_nt: TGTGCCAGCAGCCCGCCGGGGAACTACGAGCAGTACTTC
cdr3_aa: CASSPPGNYEQYF
clone_size: few
j_call: TRBJ2-7
d_call: NA
v_call: TRBV5-4

cdr3_nt: TGTGCCAGCAGCTCCCCGGGGAGGTTAGGCTCTGGAAACACCATATATTTT
cdr3_aa: CASSSPGRLGSGNTIYF
clone_size: NA
j_call: TRBJ1-3
d_call: NA
v_call: TRBV7-9

cdr3_nt: TGTGCCAGCAGTATTGGGACAGCACCTGGCGAGCAGTACTTC
cdr3_aa: CASSIGTAPGEQYF
clone_size: NA
j_call: TRBJ2-7
d_call: TRBD1
v_call: TRBV6-5

cdr3_nt: TGCGCCAGCAGCCAAGGAGGGGGTGGCAATCAGCCCCAGCATTTT
cdr3_aa: CASSQGGGGNQPQHF
clone_size: NA
j_call: TRBJ1-5
d_call: NA
v_call: TRBV4-1

cdr3_nt: TGTGCCAGCAGTGATTCCGGGACTAGCGGGTACAATGAGCAGTTCTTC
cdr3_aa: CASSDSGTSGYNEQFF
clone_size: once
j_call: TRBJ2-1
d_call: TRBD2
v_call: TRBV6-1

cdr3_nt: TGCAGCGTGTCGGGGGGGAACCCATCCTACAATGAGCAGTTCTTC
cdr3_aa: CSVSGGNPSYNEQFF
clone_size: NA
j_call: TRBJ2-1
d_call: TRBD2
v_call: TRBV29-1

cdr3_nt: TGTGCCTGGAGTGGGGGGGGCAGTTCAGATACGCAGTATTTT
cdr3_aa: CAWSGGGSSDTQYF
clone_size: NA
j_call: TRBJ2-3
d_call: NA
v_call: TRBV30

cdr3_nt: TGTGCCTGGAGCGCAGGGTTTGGGCAGCCCCAGCATTTT
cdr3_aa: CAWSAGFGQPQHF
clone_size: once
j_call: TRBJ1-5
d_call: NA
v_call: TRBV30